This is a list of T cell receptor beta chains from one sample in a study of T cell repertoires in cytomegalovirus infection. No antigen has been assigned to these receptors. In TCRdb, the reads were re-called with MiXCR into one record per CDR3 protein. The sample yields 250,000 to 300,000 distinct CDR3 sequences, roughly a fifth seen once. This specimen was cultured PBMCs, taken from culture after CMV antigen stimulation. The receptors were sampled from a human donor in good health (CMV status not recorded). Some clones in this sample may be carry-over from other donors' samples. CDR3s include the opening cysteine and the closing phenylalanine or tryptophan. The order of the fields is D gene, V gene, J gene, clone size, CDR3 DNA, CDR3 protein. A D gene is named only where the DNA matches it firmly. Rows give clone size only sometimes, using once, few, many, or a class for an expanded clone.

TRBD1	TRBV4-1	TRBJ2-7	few	TGCGCCAGCAGCCCGGGACAGGGGGCCATCTACGAGCAGTACTTC	CASSPGQGAIYEQYF
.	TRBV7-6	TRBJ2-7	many	TGTGCCAGCAGCTTAGTTGCCCCCTCAGCTTTCTACGAGCAGTACTTC	CASSLVAPSAFYEQYF
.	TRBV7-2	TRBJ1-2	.	TGTGCCAGCACCCTCGGGGGGGGCTACACCTTC	CASTLGGGYTF
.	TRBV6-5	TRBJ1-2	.	TGTGCCAGCAGTAGGGGGGTGGGGAGCTACACCTTC	CASSRGVGSYTF
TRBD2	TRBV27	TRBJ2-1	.	TGTGCCAGCAGCCCTCGGTCGCTAGCGGAGTACAATGAGCAGTTCTTC	CASSPRSLAEYNEQFF
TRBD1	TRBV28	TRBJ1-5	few	TGTGCCAGCAGTTTATGGGACAGGAATTTAAATCAGCCCCAGCATTTT	CASSLWDRNLNQPQHF
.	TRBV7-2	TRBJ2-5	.	TGTGCCAGCAGCCGTTCCCGGACTGCGCAAGAGACCCAGTACTTC	CASSRSRTAQETQYF
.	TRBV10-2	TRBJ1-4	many	TGCGCCAGCAGTGAGAGCCCCGGGGGTTACGAAAAACTGTTTTTT	CASSESPGGYEKLFF
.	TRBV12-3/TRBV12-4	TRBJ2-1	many	TGTGCCAGCAGTTTTGACGGCAGCTCCTACAATGAGCAGTTCTTC	CASSFDGSSYNEQFF
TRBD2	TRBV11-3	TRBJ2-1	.	TGTGCCAGCAGCTTAGACCCTAGCGGGATTAATGAGCAGTTCTTC	CASSLDPSGINEQFF
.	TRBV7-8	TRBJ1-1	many	TGTGCCAGCAGCTTTTTCCAACGGGCGGACACTGAAGCTTTCTTT	CASSFFQRADTEAFF
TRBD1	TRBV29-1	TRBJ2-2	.	TGCAGCGCCCGAAGGCACAGGGGAGACACCGGGGAGCTGTTTTTT	CSARRHRGDTGELFF
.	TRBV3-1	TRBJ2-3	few	TGTGCCAGCAGCCAAAGGGCTAGCACAGATACGCAGTATTTT	CASSQRASTDTQYF
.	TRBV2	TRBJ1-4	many	TGTGCCAGCAGCCCCCTATCGGGCCTCGGCAGTGAAAAACTGTTTTTT	CASSPLSGLGSEKLFF
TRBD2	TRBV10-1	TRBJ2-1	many	TGCGCCAGCAGTGAGCTTAGCGGGGGGCACAATGAGCAGTTCTTC	CASSELSGGHNEQFF
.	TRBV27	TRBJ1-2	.	TGTGCCAGCACCCCGACGGCGCTAGCTAACTATGGCTACACCTTC	CASTPTALANYGYTF
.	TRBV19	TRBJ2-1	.	TGTGCCAGTAGCGCGCGGGACAGTAACAATGAGCAGTTCTTC	CASSARDSNNEQFF
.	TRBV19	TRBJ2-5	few	TGTGCCAAAAGTAATCGTCTGCGGTACGGAGAGGAAGAGACCCAGTACTTC	CAKSNRLRYGEEETQYF
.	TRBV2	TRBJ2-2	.	TGTGCCAGCAGTTACTCAGGGGATTTTACCGGGGAGCTGTTTTTT	CASSYSGDFTGELFF
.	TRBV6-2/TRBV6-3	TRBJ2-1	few	TGTGCCAGCAGTTTTCGGGTTTACAATGAGCAGTTCTTC	CASSFRVYNEQFF
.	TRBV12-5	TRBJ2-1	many	TGTGCTAGTGGTTTGTCACCGGGGAATGAGCAGTTCTTC	CASGLSPGNEQFF
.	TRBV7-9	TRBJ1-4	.	TGTGCCAGCAGGAAAGACAGCAATGAAAAACTGTTTTTT	CASRKDSNEKLFF
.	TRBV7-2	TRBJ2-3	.	TGTGCCAGCAGCTTAGTTGACTCTATCCAGTATTTT	CASSLVDSIQYF
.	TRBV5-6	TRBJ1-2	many	TGTGCCAGCAGCCGTCCCTTGGGGGATGGCTACACCTTC	CASSRPLGDGYTF
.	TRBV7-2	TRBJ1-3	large	TGTGCCAGCAGCGAAGACTTCCACTCTGGAAACACCATATATTTT	CASSEDFHSGNTIYF
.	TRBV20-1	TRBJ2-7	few	TGCAGTGCTAGAAAAATCCCCGGGACCTCCTACGAGCAGTACTTC	CSARKIPGTSYEQYF
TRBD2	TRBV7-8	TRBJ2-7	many	TGTGCCAGCAGCTTAGCGCGGGCGGGGGGAAGCGAGCAGTACTTC	CASSLARAGGSEQYF
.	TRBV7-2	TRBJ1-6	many	TGTGCCAGCAGCTTAAAAAGTCCGTGGGAGAGCTATAATTCACCCCTCCACTTT	CASSLKSPWESYNSPLHF
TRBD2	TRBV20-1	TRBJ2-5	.	TGCAGTGCGAGGCGACTAGCAGAACAAGAGACCCAGTACTTC	CSARRLAEQETQYF
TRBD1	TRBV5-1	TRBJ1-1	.	TGCGCCAGCAGCTTGGCGACAGGGTGGGGCACTGAAGCTTTCTTT	CASSLATGWGTEAFF
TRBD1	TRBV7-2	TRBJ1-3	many	TGTGCCAGCAGCTTAAGGGGACAGGGGACTGCCACCATATATTTT	CASSLRGQGTATIYF
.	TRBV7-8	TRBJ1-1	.	TGTGCCAGCAGCTTACACCTATTAGAGAGTGAAGCTTTCTTT	CASSLHLLESEAFF
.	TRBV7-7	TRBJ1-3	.	TGTGCTAGCAGCTTAGGATGGAGACGAGAAGGAAACACCATATATTTT	CASSLGWRREGNTIYF
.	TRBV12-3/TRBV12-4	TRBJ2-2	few	TGTGCCAGCAAACTCCGGGGGGCGGCCGGGGAGCTGTTTTTT	CASKLRGAAGELFF
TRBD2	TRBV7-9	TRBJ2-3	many	TGTGCCAGCAGCCCCCAGAGGGGAGCGGGAGAAGCGGATACGCAGTATTTT	CASSPQRGAGEADTQYF
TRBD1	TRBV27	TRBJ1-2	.	TGTGCCAGCGCCCGGACAGGGAGAACCTATGGCTACACCTTC	CASARTGRTYGYTF
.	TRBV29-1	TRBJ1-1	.	TGCAGCGTTGGGCCGGGCATGAACACTGAAGCTTTCTTT	CSVGPGMNTEAFF
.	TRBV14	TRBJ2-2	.	TGTGCCAGCAGCCCCGACTTGGGGGTCAGGGAGCTGTTTTTT	CASSPDLGVRELFF
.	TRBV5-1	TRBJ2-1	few	TGCGCCAGCAGCCCCACAGGGTATGGGAATGAGCAGTTCTTC	CASSPTGYGNEQFF
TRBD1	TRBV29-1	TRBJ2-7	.	TGCAGCGCCCAGAAGAGGGGGCGCTTGGGGCAGTACTTC	CSAQKRGRLGQYF
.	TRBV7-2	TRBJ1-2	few	TGTGCCAGCAGCTTAATAAGGGATCGACGCTACACCTTC	CASSLIRDRRYTF
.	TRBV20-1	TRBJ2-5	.	TGCAGTGCCAGAAGGGCGGGATCGTTCCCCGAGACCCAGTACTTC	CSARRAGSFPETQYF
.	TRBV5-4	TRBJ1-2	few	TGTGCCAGCAGCATTTCCGACAGAGACTATGGCTACACCTTC	CASSISDRDYGYTF
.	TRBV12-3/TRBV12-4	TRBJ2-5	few	TGTGCCAGCAGTTCCCAGGGTCGTGGCCACCAAGAGACCCAGTACTTC	CASSSQGRGHQETQYF
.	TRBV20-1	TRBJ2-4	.	TGCAGTGCTAGAGATCCCCGGGAGTGGGCCAAAAACATTCAGTACTTC	CSARDPREWAKNIQYF
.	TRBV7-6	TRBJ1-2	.	TGTGCCAGCAGCTTAGAGTCCAGCCGGCGAGGTGGCTACACCTTC	CASSLESSRRGGYTF
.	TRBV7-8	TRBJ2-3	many	TGTGCCAGCAGCTTATCTTCCGGGAGCTCAGATACGCAGTATTTT	CASSLSSGSSDTQYF
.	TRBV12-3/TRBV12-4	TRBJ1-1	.	TGTGCCAGCAGTAGAGACTTACAGGGCACTGAAGCTTTCTTT	CASSRDLQGTEAFF
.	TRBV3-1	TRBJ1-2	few	TGTGCCAGCAGCCAAGTCACTGGTGGCTACACCTTC	CASSQVTGGYTF
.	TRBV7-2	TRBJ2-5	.	TGTGCCAGCAGCTTCGAACCACCCTCGGGACGGGAGACCCAGTACTTC	CASSFEPPSGRETQYF
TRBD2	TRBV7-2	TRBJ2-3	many	TGTGCCAGCAGCTTGGATTTTGCGGGAGGGCCTATTAACACAGATACGCAGTATTTT	CASSLDFAGGPINTDTQYF
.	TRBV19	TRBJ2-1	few	TGTGCCAGTAGTCCCCTCGACGGGAGCGGATACAATGAGCAGTTCTTC	CASSPLDGSGYNEQFF
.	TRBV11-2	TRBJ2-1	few	TGTGCCAGCAGCTTACCACGGGAGCCCTCCTACAATGAGCAGTTCTTC	CASSLPREPSYNEQFF
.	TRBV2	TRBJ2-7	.	TGTGCCAGCAGTGACGGACTACGGTCCTACGAGCAGTACTTC	CASSDGLRSYEQYF
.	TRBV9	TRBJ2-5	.	TGTGCCAGCAGCGTAGAGGCCAGGTCGCAAGAGACCCAGTACTTC	CASSVEARSQETQYF
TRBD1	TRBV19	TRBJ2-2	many	TGTGCCAGTAGTACACAGGGGACGGGCACCGGGGAGCTGTTTTTT	CASSTQGTGTGELFF
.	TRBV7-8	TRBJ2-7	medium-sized	TGTGCCAGCAGCTTCGGTCTATTTTCCTACGAGCAGTACTTC	CASSFGLFSYEQYF
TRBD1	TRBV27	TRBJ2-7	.	TGTGCCAGCAGCCGAAGCACCGGGACAGGGGCTTCCTACGAGCAGTACTTC	CASSRSTGTGASYEQYF
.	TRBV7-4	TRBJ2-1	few	TGTGCCAGCAGCTTAGCTGGGGGGCTCGACAATGAGCAGTTCTTC	CASSLAGGLDNEQFF